This T cell receptor (beta chain) was observed in a study of blood T cell repertoires in COVID-19. Study in general: Sites in the United States, Italy and Spain provided acute and convalescent COVID-19 samples.

Produced via immunoSEQ multiplex PCR; TCRdb's table is partial and in-frame only. In the table there are more than 200,000 clones, roughly three quarters of which are singletons. Germline V lookup: CDR1 MDHEN, CDR2 SYDVKM. V gave up 6 bases and J gave up 3 bases; unmatched junction bases: 4. The CDR3 loop spans 13 amino acids. The sequence derives from a woman between 35 and 50 years old with active or convalescent COVID-19. The material sequenced was peripheral blood. The V and J genes are TRBV28 and TRBJ1-1; 7 bases match TRBD1. DNA for the CDR3: TGTGCCAGCAGGCAAGACAGGGACACTGAAGCTTTCTTT. Translation gives CASRQDRDTEAFF.